A selection of T cell receptor beta chains follows, all from one sample in a study of blood T cell repertoires in COVID-19. Some clones are missing from TCRdb's copy, which holds only in-frame ones; the method was immunoSEQ multiplex PCR. The table has 130,000 to 150,000 clones, 87% seen once. Sequencing input: PBMCs or T cells enriched from blood (not recorded which). All receptors derive from a woman aged 40 to 50 who had been exposed to COVID-19. CDR3s include the opening cysteine and the closing phenylalanine or tryptophan. D genes are given only for firm matches. Size tells how often a clone was seen (once, few, many) or the class of an expanded clone, and some rows leave it out.

CASSVPGQGEFEQYF | TGTGCCAGCAGCGTCCCGGGACAGGGGGAATTCGAGCAGTACTTC | TRBD1 | NA | TRBJ2-7 | TRBV2 | 15
CASSLALAGGSSYNEQFF | TGTGCCAGCAGCTTAGCACTAGCGGGAGGGAGCTCCTACAATGAGCAGTTCTTC | TRBD2 | NA | TRBJ2-1 | TRBV7-2 | 18
CATRTGGQRNTIYF | TGCGCCACCAGGACAGGGGGCCAGAGAAACACCATATATTTT | TRBD1 | NA | TRBJ1-3 | TRBV10-2 | 14
CPSPGQGPGPQHF | TGCCCCTCCCCGGGACAGGGCCCGGGGCCCCAGCATTTT | TRBD1 | NA | TRBJ1-5 | TRBV29-1 | 13
CASSSGLRQGRTDTQYF | TGCGCCAGCAGCTCAGGACTCCGACAGGGACGCACAGATACGCAGTATTTT | TRBD1 | NA | TRBJ2-3 | TRBV5-1 | 17
CASAQEEFQPQHF | TGTGCCTCCGCTCAGGAGGAGTTTCAGCCCCAGCATTTT | NA | NA | TRBJ1-5 | TRBV10-3 | 13
CASSMGQNYGYTF | TGTGCCAGTAGTATGGGACAGAACTATGGCTACACCTTC | TRBD1 | once | TRBJ1-2 | TRBV19 | 13
CSASKESSYNSPLHF | TGCAGTGCTAGTAAGGAGAGCTCCTATAATTCACCCCTCCACTTT | NA | NA | TRBJ1-6 | TRBV20-1 | 15
CASSQVGSSSRSEAFF | TGTGCCAGCAGCCAAGTCGGGTCGTCGTCCCGGAGCGAAGCTTTCTTT | NA | NA | TRBJ1-1 | TRBV3-1/TRBV3-2 | 16
CASTREGRNSPLHF | TGTGCCAGCACCCGGGAAGGGAGGAATTCACCCCTCCACTTT | NA | NA | TRBJ1-6 | TRBV7-9 | 14
CASSPIIANTEAFF | TGTGCCAGCAGTCCGATTATAGCGAACACTGAAGCTTTCTTT | NA | NA | TRBJ1-1 | TRBV5-8 | 14
CASSSPPRTSGTNYEQYF | TGTGCCAGCAGTTCGCCGCCCCGGACTAGCGGGACCAACTACGAGCAGTACTTC | TRBD2 | NA | TRBJ2-7 | TRBV6-2/TRBV6-3 | 18
CASSPAQDEAFF | TGTGCCAGCTCACCTGCACAGGACGAAGCTTTCTTT | NA | NA | TRBJ1-1 | TRBV18 | 12
CASSLNSGIFEQFF | TGTGCCAGCAGCCTCAATAGCGGGATTTTTGAGCAGTTCTTC | TRBD2 | few | TRBJ2-1 | TRBV7-2 | 14
CASRSLHGLATDWEQFF | TGTGCCAGCAGATCGTTGCATGGACTAGCAACTGACTGGGAGCAGTTCTTC | TRBD2 | NA | TRBJ2-1 | TRBV11-2 | 17
CASSSGTGISSSPLHF | TGTGCCAGCAGTTCCGGGACAGGAATAAGTAGTTCACCCCTCCACTTT | TRBD1 | NA | TRBJ1-6 | TRBV2 | 16
CASRRTSGSYEQYF | TGTGCCAGCAGGCGGACTAGCGGGAGCTACGAGCAGTACTTC | TRBD2 | NA | TRBJ2-7 | TRBV27 | 14
CASSYVATAEAFF | TGTGCCAGCAGTTACGTAGCCACGGCTGAAGCTTTCTTT | NA | NA | TRBJ1-1 | TRBV6-2/TRBV6-3 | 13
CASSQDRGSRSGNTIYF | TGCGCCAGCAGCCAAGACCGGGGGTCCCGGTCTGGAAACACCATATATTTT | NA | NA | TRBJ1-3 | TRBV4-1 | 17
CASSQDWDSLYGYTF | TGTGCCAGCAGCCAAGATTGGGACAGCCTCTATGGCTACACCTTC | TRBD1 | once | TRBJ1-2 | TRBV4-2 | 15
CASSMTQVNQPQHF | TGTGCCAGTAGTATGACACAGGTCAATCAGCCCCAGCATTTT | NA | NA | TRBJ1-5 | TRBV19 | 14
CASSLGQGWETQYF | TGTGCCAGCAGCTTAGGTCAGGGCTGGGAGACCCAGTACTTC | NA | NA | TRBJ2-5 | TRBV7-2 | 14
CSASRGQGNSPLHF | TGCAGTGCTAGTAGAGGCCAGGGGAATTCACCCCTCCACTTT | NA | once | TRBJ1-6 | TRBV20-1 | 14
CASSQGQGGTYEQYF | TGCGCCAGCAGCCAAGGACAGGGGGGGACCTACGAGCAGTACTTC | TRBD1 | NA | TRBJ2-7 | TRBV4-3 | 15
CATSRGTAEETQYF | TGTGCCACCAGCAGAGGAACAGCGGAAGAGACCCAGTACTTC | NA | NA | TRBJ2-5 | TRBV15 | 14
CASSLGQGSDTQYF | TGCGCCAGCAGCTTGGGACAGGGGTCAGATACGCAGTATTTT | TRBD1 | NA | TRBJ2-3 | TRBV5-1 | 14
CASSQPSGYEQYF | TGTGCCAGCAGCCAACCTAGCGGGTACGAGCAGTACTTC | TRBD2 | NA | TRBJ2-7 | TRBV3-1/TRBV3-2 | 13
CASSWDRNSPLHF | TGTGCCAGCAGCTGGGACAGAAATTCACCCCTCCACTTT | TRBD1 | NA | TRBJ1-6 | TRBV7-3 | 13
CASSVGGQARYGYTF | TGTGCCAGCAGCGTAGGGGGACAGGCCCGCTATGGCTACACCTTC | TRBD1 | NA | TRBJ1-2 | TRBV9 | 15
CASSIRQDGGYTF | TGTGCCAGCAGCATTCGACAGGATGGAGGCTACACCTTC | NA | once | TRBJ1-2 | TRBV9 | 13
CASSESLGSEQFF | TGCGCCAGCAGTGAGTCGTTAGGGAGTGAGCAGTTCTTC | NA | once | TRBJ2-1 | TRBV10-1 | 13
CASSQRRGATGELFF | TGTGCCAGCAGCCAACGTCGGGGGGCGACCGGGGAGCTGTTTTTT | NA | NA | TRBJ2-2 | TRBV14 | 15
CASSQFSGTSGGQSSYEQYF | TGTGCCAGCAGCCAATTTTCCGGGACTAGCGGGGGGCAAAGCTCCTACGAGCAGTACTTC | TRBD2 | once | TRBJ2-7 | TRBV4-2 | 20
CASSFGGYEQYF | TGTGCCAGCAGTTTTGGAGGCTACGAGCAGTACTTC | NA | once | TRBJ2-7 | TRBV12-3/TRBV12-4 | 12
CASSPDRGRGGYTF | TGTGCCAGCAGCCCGGACAGGGGGCGAGGTGGCTACACCTTC | TRBD1 | few | TRBJ1-2 | TRBV14 | 14
CASSQGTSGSNEQFF | TGTGCCAGCAGCCAAGGGACTAGCGGGTCCAATGAGCAGTTCTTC | TRBD2 | NA | TRBJ2-1 | TRBV3-1/TRBV3-2 | 15
CASSVGLGQGTDTQYF | TGTGCCAGCAGCGTAGGGTTGGGACAGGGCACAGATACGCAGTATTTT | TRBD1 | NA | TRBJ2-3 | TRBV9 | 16
CASSVPTAGVGANVLTF | TGTGCCAGCAGCGTCCCTACGGCGGGGGTTGGGGCCAACGTCCTGACTTTC | TRBD2 | NA | TRBJ2-6 | TRBV5-6 | 17
CASSIDLEGYSNQPQHF | TGTGCCAGTAGTATAGATCTAGAGGGTTATAGCAATCAGCCCCAGCATTTT | NA | NA | TRBJ1-5 | TRBV19 | 17
CASSFRGGRNNEQFF | TGTGCCAGCAGCTTCCGGGGGGGTCGGAACAATGAGCAGTTCTTC | TRBD2 | NA | TRBJ2-1 | TRBV5-8 | 15
CAAQCPALTYEQYF | TGTGCCGCCCAATGTCCAGCGTTAACCTACGAGCAGTACTTC | NA | NA | TRBJ2-7 | TRBV27 | 14
CASSQGRGVVGNEQFF | TGTGCCAGCAGCCAAGGACGGGGGGTAGTCGGGAATGAGCAGTTCTTC | TRBD2 | NA | TRBJ2-1 | TRBV3-1/TRBV3-2 | 16
CASSLPSGGEGNTQYF | TGTGCCAGCAGCCTTCCTAGCGGGGGGGAAGGAAATACGCAGTATTTT | TRBD2 | NA | TRBJ2-3 | TRBV6-6 | 16
CASSLLTGSNEQFF | TGTGCCAGCAGCTTACTGACAGGATCTAATGAGCAGTTCTTC | NA | NA | TRBJ2-1 | TRBV7-8 | 14
CSVKEGPGYTF | TGCAGCGTTAAGGAGGGCCCCGGCTACACCTTC | NA | NA | TRBJ1-2 | TRBV29-1 | 11
CASSQDRGYGYTF | TGTGCCAGCAGCCAAGATCGGGGCTATGGCTACACCTTC | NA | NA | TRBJ1-2 | TRBV3-1/TRBV3-2 | 13
CAISESLSSGGATDTQYF | TGTGCCATCAGTGAGTCTCTGTCTAGCGGGGGGGCCACAGATACGCAGTATTTT | TRBD2 | NA | TRBJ2-3 | TRBV10-3 | 18
CASSLAVDRNEKLFF | TGTGCCAGCAGTCTGGCCGTGGACAGGAATGAAAAACTGTTTTTT | TRBD1 | NA | TRBJ1-4 | TRBV27 | 15
CSVEGRLAEYNEQFF | TGCAGCGTTGAAGGGAGACTAGCGGAATACAATGAGCAGTTCTTC | TRBD2 | once | TRBJ2-1 | TRBV29-1 | 15
CASRTGNYGYTF | TGTGCCAGCAGGACAGGGAACTATGGCTACACCTTC | TRBD1 | NA | TRBJ1-2 | TRBV12-3/TRBV12-4 | 12
CASSEGETQYF | TGTGCCAGTTCGGAGGGAGAGACCCAGTACTTC | NA | NA | TRBJ2-5 | TRBV6-6 | 11
CASSFSVSGGASSYEQYF | TGCGCCAGCAGCTTTTCCGTGAGCGGGGGTGCGTCCTCCTACGAGCAGTACTTC | TRBD2 | NA | TRBJ2-7 | TRBV5-1 | 18
CASFAGQENEKLFF | TGCGCCAGCTTCGCGGGACAGGAGAATGAAAAACTGTTTTTT | TRBD1 | once | TRBJ1-4 | TRBV5-1 | 14
CASSLGQLYEQYF | TGCGCCAGCAGCTTGGGACAGCTGTACGAGCAGTACTTC | NA | NA | TRBJ2-7 | TRBV5-1 | 13
CSVVGLRGNTEAFF | TGCAGCGTTGTTGGGTTACGGGGTAACACTGAAGCTTTCTTT | NA | NA | TRBJ1-1 | TRBV29-1 | 14
CASTLSGQGHSPLHF | TGTGCCAGCACCCTGTCTGGACAGGGACATTCACCCCTCCACTTT | TRBD1 | few | TRBJ1-6 | TRBV5-6 | 15
CASSHRLAVYEQYF | TGTGCCAGCAGCCACAGACTAGCGGTCTACGAGCAGTACTTC | TRBD2 | few | TRBJ2-7 | TRBV3-1/TRBV3-2 | 14